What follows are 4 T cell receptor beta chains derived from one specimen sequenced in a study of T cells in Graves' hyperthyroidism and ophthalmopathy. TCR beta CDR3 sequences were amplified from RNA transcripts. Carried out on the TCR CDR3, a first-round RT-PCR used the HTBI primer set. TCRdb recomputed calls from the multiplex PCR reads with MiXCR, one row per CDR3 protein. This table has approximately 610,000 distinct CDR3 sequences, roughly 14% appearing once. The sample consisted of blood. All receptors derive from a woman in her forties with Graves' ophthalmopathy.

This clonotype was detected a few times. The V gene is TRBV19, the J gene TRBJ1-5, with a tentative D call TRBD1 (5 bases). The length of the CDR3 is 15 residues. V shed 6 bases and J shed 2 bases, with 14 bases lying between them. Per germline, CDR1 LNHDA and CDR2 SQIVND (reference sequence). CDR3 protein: CASSSAGGGNQPQHF. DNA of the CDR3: TGTGCCAGTAGCAGCGCGGGGGGGGGCAATCAGCCCCAGCATTTT.

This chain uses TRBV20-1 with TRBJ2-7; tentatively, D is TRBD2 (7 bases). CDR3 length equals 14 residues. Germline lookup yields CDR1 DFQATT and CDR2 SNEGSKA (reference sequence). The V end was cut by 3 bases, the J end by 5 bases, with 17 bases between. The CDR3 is CSARGGGGLDEQYF. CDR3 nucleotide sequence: TGCAGTGCTAGGGGGGGGGGCGGATTGGACGAGCAGTACTTC.

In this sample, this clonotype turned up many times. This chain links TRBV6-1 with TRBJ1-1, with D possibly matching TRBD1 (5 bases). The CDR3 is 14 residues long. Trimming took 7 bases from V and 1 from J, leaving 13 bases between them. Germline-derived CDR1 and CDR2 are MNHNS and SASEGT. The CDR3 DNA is TGTGCCAGCACCCGGGACCAGGGGAACACTGAAGCTTTCTTT. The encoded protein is CASTRDQGNTEAFF.

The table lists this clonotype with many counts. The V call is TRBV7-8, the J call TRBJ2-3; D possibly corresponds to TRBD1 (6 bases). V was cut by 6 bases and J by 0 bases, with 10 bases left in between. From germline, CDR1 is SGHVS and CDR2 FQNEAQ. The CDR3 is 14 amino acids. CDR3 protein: CASRVGGSTDTQYF. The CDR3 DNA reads TGTGCCAGCAGGGTAGGGGGTAGCACAGATACGCAGTATTTT.